Below are 7 T cell receptor beta chains sequenced from a single sample in a study of long-term antiretroviral therapy in people with HIV. Samples were assayed with immunoSEQ v3.0 at survey level. Sequencing used immunoSEQ multiplex PCR; TCRdb keeps in-frame clones, though not all of them. The sample lists about 23,000 clones; around four fifths were seen once. The material sequenced was unsorted PBMCs, taken 1.6 years after starting antiretroviral therapy. These receptors all come from a man aged 35-49 years with HIV.

This sequence joins TRBV19 and TRBJ1-1; TRBD1 might be the D (5 bases). V was cut by 6 bases and J by 4 bases, with 21 bases left in between. The CDR3 is made up of 16 amino acids. Germline V gives CDR1 LNHDA, CDR2 SQIVND (reference sequence). The CDR3 region is CASSELWGSASTEAFF. CDR3 DNA sequence: TGTGCCAGTAGCGAGTTATGGGGGTCGGCGAGCACTGAAGCTTTCTTT.

This chain links TRBV6-5 with TRBJ1-2, with D possibly being TRBD1 (6 bases). The length of the CDR3 is 13 residues. V dropped 6 bases and J dropped 7 bases, with 15 bases sitting between them. Germline-derived CDR1 and CDR2 are MNHEY and SVGAGI. The CDR3 DNA reads as TGTGCCAGCAGCGCCGGTAGGGACATTGGCTACACCTTC. Translating it yields CASSAGRDIGYTF.

The chain carries TRBV1 and TRBJ2-1; the table names TRBD2, a call not compared with the DNA. TRBV1 is a listed pseudogene. The CDR3 has 19 residues. The CDR3 here is CTSSQTGGLAGLSYNEQFF. For the CDR3, the DNA is TGCACCAGCAGCCAAACCGGGGGACTAGCGGGCCTCTCCTACAATGAGCAGTTCTTC.

V is TRBV11-3 and J is TRBJ2-7, with D perhaps assigned TRBD1 or TRBD2 (6 bases each). V dropped 1 base and J dropped 7 bases, with 11 bases sitting between them. The CDR3 is made up of 13 amino acids. The germline V gene encodes CDR1 SGHNT and CDR2 YENEEA. The CDR3 DNA sequence: TGTGCCAGCAGCTTAGCCAGGGGAGGAGAGCAGTACTTC. Protein product: CASSLARGGEQYF.

This chain links TRBV10-1 with TRBJ1-4, with 8 bases lining up with TRBD1. V lost 5 bases and J lost 2; bases outside the gene matches: 1. This CDR3 is built from 14 residues. Germline V gene data show CDR1 as WNHNN and CDR2 as SYGVQD (reference sequence). The CDR3 DNA reads TGCGCCAGCAGTCCAGGGGGCACTAATGAAAAACTGTTTTTT. Protein: CASSPGGTNEKLFF.

The CDR3 bases are TGTGCCTGGAGTACCCCACAGGGGTGGACTGAAGCTTTCTTT. This translates into CAWSTPQGWTEAFF. The chain employs TRBV30 and TRBJ1-1; 7 bases map to TRBD1. The CDR3 length is 14 residues. Trimming at V came to 2 bases and at J to 5 bases, leaving 8 bases not matched to a gene. Germline V gene data show CDR1 as GTSNPN and CDR2 as SVGIG (reference sequence).

The CDR3 spells CASSPRVRTDTQYF. For the CDR3, the DNA is TGTGCCAGCTCACCACGGGTTCGCACAGATACGCAGTATTTT. V gene TRBV18 combines with J gene TRBJ2-3; D unresolved. In germline, CDR1 is KGHSH, CDR2 LQKENI. Trimming stripped 1 base from V and 1 base from J, with 6 bases between. CDR3 length: 14 residues.